Listed below are T cell receptor beta chains from one sample, sequenced in a study of CD8 T cells in ankylosing spondylitis. MiXCR, run by TCRdb on the 5' RACE reads, gives a single entry per CDR3 protein. Here the sample spans approximately 300,000 distinct CDR3 sequences, roughly 20% being singletons. What was sequenced was blood, either unsorted or a sorted T cell fraction (not recorded which). These receptors were taken from a male donor with ankylosing spondylitis or in good health (not recorded which). Each CDR3 is given with its conserved first and last residue. Fields, in order: V gene, J gene, D gene, clone size, CDR3 protein, CDR3 DNA. D genes are given only for firm matches. Rows give clone size only sometimes, using once, few, many, or a class for an expanded clone.

TRBV20-1	TRBJ1-2	.	many	CSARPLLGASYGYTF	TGCAGTGCTAGACCTTTACTGGGGGCCTCCTATGGCTACACCTTC
TRBV20-1	TRBJ2-5	TRBD1	many	CSAGTGGGAETQYF	TGCAGTGCGGGGACAGGGGGCGGAGCAGAGACCCAGTACTTC
TRBV20-1	TRBJ2-2	.	few	CSARPSPSDAGELFF	TGCAGTGCTAGACCCAGCCCTTCGGACGCCGGGGAGCTGTTTTTT
TRBV12-3/TRBV12-4	TRBJ1-5	TRBD1	many	CASSRTGNQPQHF	TGTGCCAGCAGTCGGACAGGGAATCAGCCCCAGCATTTT
TRBV5-1	TRBJ2-3	TRBD1	.	CASMTGVDGDTQYF	TGCGCCAGCATGACAGGGGTCGACGGAGATACGCAGTATTTT
TRBV5-5	TRBJ1-2	TRBD1	.	CASSLEFQGVNGYTF	TGTGCCAGCAGCTTGGAGTTTCAGGGGGTAAATGGCTACACCTTC
TRBV4-2	TRBJ1-5	.	few	CASSQSPGLHSNQPQHF	TGTGCCAGCAGCCAGAGCCCAGGTCTACATAGCAATCAGCCCCAGCATTTT
TRBV6-1	TRBJ2-1	TRBD1	few	CASSQGQRGNEQFF	TGTGCCAGCAGCCAGGGACAGAGGGGGAATGAGCAGTTCTTC
TRBV24-1	TRBJ2-3	TRBD2	many	CATSVGGAVDTQYF	TGTGCCACCAGTGTCGGGGGGGCGGTAGATACGCAGTATTTT
TRBV12-3/TRBV12-4	TRBJ2-3	.	few	CASSSGRNTDTQYF	TGTGCCAGCAGCTCGGGACGGAACACAGATACGCAGTATTTT
TRBV6-1	TRBJ1-3	.	few	CASSTGTGNTIYF	TGTGCCAGCAGTACAGGGACTGGAAACACCATATATTTT
TRBV20-1	TRBJ1-1	.	few	CSAEGGNTEAFF	TGCAGTGCCGAGGGGGGGAACACTGAAGCTTTCTTT
TRBV11-2	TRBJ2-1	.	.	CASSLYSGHNEQFF	TGTGCCAGCAGCTTATATTCCGGCCACAATGAGCAGTTCTTC
TRBV7-9	TRBJ2-5	.	.	CASSLERQTQYF	TGTGCCAGCAGCTTAGAACGGCAGACCCAGTACTTC
TRBV5-6	TRBJ2-6	.	.	CASSLPVGTGANALTF	TGTGCCAGCAGCTTGCCGGTCGGGACTGGGGCCAACGCCCTGACTTTC
TRBV5-1	TRBJ1-1	TRBD1	many	CASRTEVGQAPPWNTEAFF	TGCGCCAGCAGGACCGAAGTCGGACAGGCTCCACCTTGGAACACTGAAGCTTTCTTT
TRBV12-3/TRBV12-4	TRBJ2-5	.	.	CASSLNGGSVETQYF	TGTGCCAGCAGTTTAAACGGCGGCTCCGTAGAGACCCAGTACTTC
TRBV14	TRBJ1-2	.	.	CASSQDWGRDGYTF	TGTGCCAGCAGCCAAGACTGGGGGCGGGATGGCTACACCTTC
TRBV4-2	TRBJ2-3	.	few	CASTLYGSDTQYF	TGTGCCAGCACCCTATACGGGAGTGATACGCAGTATTTT
TRBV28	TRBJ2-3	.	.	CASSFIADSTDTQYF	TGTGCCAGCAGTTTCATAGCGGATAGCACAGATACGCAGTATTTT
TRBV12-3/TRBV12-4	TRBJ2-2	.	once	CASSFELEGSTGELFF	TGTGCCAGCAGTTTTGAGTTGGAGGGGTCCACCGGGGAGCTGTTTTTT
TRBV28	TRBJ2-1	.	few	CASLSGPSSYNEQFF	TGTGCCAGCCTTTCGGGACCAAGCTCCTACAATGAGCAGTTCTTC
TRBV7-3	TRBJ1-1	.	.	CASSSGTENTEAFF	TGTGCCAGCAGCTCAGGGACGGAGAACACTGAAGCTTTCTTT
TRBV6-2/TRBV6-3	TRBJ1-4	.	.	CASSSGHPNGLFF	TGTGCCAGCAGTTCGGGACACCCAAATGGACTGTTTTTT
TRBV5-6	TRBJ1-4	.	few	CASSSPRANEKLFF	TGTGCCAGCAGCTCCCCCCGGGCAAATGAAAAACTGTTTTTT
TRBV3-1	TRBJ1-1	.	few	CASSQGSASFF	TGTGCCAGCAGCCAAGGCTCGGCGTCTTTCTTT
TRBV5-1	TRBJ2-1	.	few	CASSPVRRSYNEQFF	TGCGCCAGCAGCCCCGTTAGGAGGTCCTACAATGAGCAGTTCTTC
TRBV29-1	TRBJ1-2	.	many	CSAGGLGYTF	TGCAGCGCCGGGGGGCTTGGCTACACCTTC
TRBV6-1	TRBJ2-3	TRBD2	few	CASSEALAGADTQYF	TGTGCCAGCAGTGAAGCGCTAGCGGGAGCAGATACGCAGTATTTT
TRBV9	TRBJ2-1	.	.	CASSVGGGVSYNEQFF	TGTGCCAGCAGCGTAGGTGGAGGGGTTTCCTACAATGAGCAGTTCTTC
TRBV5-1	TRBJ1-3	.	.	CASSLDYSGNTIYF	TGCGCCAGCAGCCTGGATTACTCTGGAAACACCATATATTTT
TRBV10-1	TRBJ2-2	.	few	CASSESASTGELFF	TGCGCCAGCAGTGAGTCAGCCTCCACCGGGGAGCTGTTTTTT
TRBV29-1	TRBJ2-2	.	.	CSVEGTLNTGELFF	TGCAGCGTTGAGGGGACCCTGAACACCGGGGAGCTGTTTTTT
TRBV29-1	TRBJ2-1	.	.	CSVHYYNEQFF	TGCAGCGTTCATTACTACAATGAGCAGTTCTTC
TRBV14	TRBJ2-5	.	.	CASSQEYPPQATQYF	TGTGCCAGCAGCCAAGAATACCCCCCCCAGGCGACCCAGTACTTC
TRBV4-1	TRBJ1-1	.	.	CASSQRQAGEAFF	TGCGCCAGCAGCCAGAGACAGGCCGGTGAAGCTTTCTTT
TRBV12-3/TRBV12-4	TRBJ1-2	.	many	CASSPPVNYGYTF	TGTGCCAGCAGTCCCCCAGTCAACTATGGCTACACCTTC
TRBV9	TRBJ1-1	TRBD1	.	CASSVMGQGSDTEAFF	TGTGCCAGCAGCGTAATGGGACAGGGTTCTGACACTGAAGCTTTCTTT
TRBV30	TRBJ1-1	TRBD1	few	CAWRPPQGAFEAFF	TGTGCCTGGAGACCCCCCCAGGGGGCCTTTGAAGCTTTCTTT
TRBV6-2/TRBV6-3	TRBJ1-1	TRBD1	few	CASSYYLSPRGQAKNTEAFF	TGTGCCAGCAGTTACTATCTTTCCCCGAGGGGACAGGCCAAGAACACTGAAGCTTTCTTT
TRBV7-2	TRBJ2-4	.	.	CASSPVGPGAKNIQYF	TGTGCCAGCAGTCCCGTAGGCCCTGGGGCCAAAAACATTCAGTACTTC
TRBV7-3	TRBJ2-5	.	.	CASSLMGGEETQYF	TGTGCCAGCAGCCTGATGGGTGGAGAAGAGACCCAGTACTTC
TRBV29-1	TRBJ1-1	.	.	CSVGDTPFGDTEAFF	TGCAGCGTTGGGGACACCCCTTTTGGGGACACTGAAGCTTTCTTT
TRBV28	TRBJ1-4	.	few	CAPNEKLFF	TGTGCCCCGAATGAAAAACTGTTTTTT
TRBV7-9	TRBJ2-1	.	once	CASSLFGGNEQFF	TGTGCCAGCAGCTTATTCGGGGGAAATGAGCAGTTCTTC
TRBV12-3/TRBV12-4	TRBJ2-1	TRBD1	.	CASSLAQTGANEQFF	TGTGCCAGCAGTTTAGCGCAGACAGGGGCCAATGAGCAGTTCTTC
TRBV5-1	TRBJ1-3	TRBD1	.	CASSPLTGTAGNTIYF	TGCGCCAGCAGCCCCCTAACCGGGACAGCTGGAAACACCATATATTTT
TRBV5-1	TRBJ2-3	TRBD2	few	CASSVTSGPPDTQYF	TGCGCCAGCAGCGTGACTAGCGGGCCGCCAGATACGCAGTATTTT
TRBV5-6	TRBJ2-1	.	few	CASSLDRDSYNEQFF	TGTGCCAGCAGCTTGGACCGGGACTCCTACAATGAGCAGTTCTTC
TRBV10-3	TRBJ2-2	TRBD2	few	CAIAPGGRAGPGELFF	TGTGCCATCGCCCCGGGCGGGAGGGCCGGACCCGGGGAGCTGTTTTTT
TRBV30	TRBJ1-1	.	.	CAWTRTDMNTEAFF	TGTGCCTGGACCCGGACGGACATGAACACTGAAGCTTTCTTT
TRBV6-5	TRBJ1-5	.	few	CASSYSGVAQPQHF	TGTGCCAGCAGTTACTCGGGGGTGGCTCAGCCCCAGCATTTT
TRBV4-1	TRBJ2-2	.	.	CASSQQQGRELFF	TGCGCCAGCAGCCAGCAACAGGGAAGGGAGCTGTTTTTT
TRBV5-1	TRBJ1-1	.	.	CASSLRTGRNTEAFF	TGCGCCAGCAGCCTCCGGACCGGTAGGAACACTGAAGCTTTCTTT
TRBV5-1	TRBJ2-3	TRBD2	.	CASSAGLVTDTQYF	TGCGCCAGCAGCGCCGGACTAGTCACAGATACGCAGTATTTT
TRBV24-1	TRBJ1-5	.	few	CATSSSYNQPQHF	TGTGCCACCAGTTCGAGTTACAATCAGCCCCAGCATTTT
TRBV20-1	TRBJ1-2	TRBD1	.	CSATTGTNYGYTF	TGCAGTGCCACGACAGGGACTAACTATGGCTACACCTTC
TRBV7-6	TRBJ2-1	.	few	CASSLAWSSYNEQFF	TGTGCCAGCAGCTTAGCCTGGAGCTCCTACAATGAGCAGTTCTTC
TRBV7-9	TRBJ2-2	TRBD1	many	CASGRTGGDTGELFF	TGTGCCAGCGGCCGGACAGGGGGCGACACCGGGGAGCTGTTTTTT
TRBV7-3	TRBJ2-1	TRBD2	few	CASSWTSGHNEQFF	TGTGCCAGCAGCTGGACTAGCGGTCACAATGAGCAGTTCTTC